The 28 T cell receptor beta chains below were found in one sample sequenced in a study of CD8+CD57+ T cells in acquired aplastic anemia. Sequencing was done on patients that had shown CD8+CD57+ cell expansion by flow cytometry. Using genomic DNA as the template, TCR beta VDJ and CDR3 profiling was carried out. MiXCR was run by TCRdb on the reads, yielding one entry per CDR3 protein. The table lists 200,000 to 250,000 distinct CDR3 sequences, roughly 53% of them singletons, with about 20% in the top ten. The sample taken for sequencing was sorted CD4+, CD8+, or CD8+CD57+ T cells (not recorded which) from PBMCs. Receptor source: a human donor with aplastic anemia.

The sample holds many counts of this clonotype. The chain's CDR3 is CASSLGTLENSPLHF. CDR3 DNA: TGTGCCAGTAGTCTCGGGACCTTGGAGAATTCACCCCTCCACTTT. The chain uses TRBV19 and TRBJ1-6; a possible D gene is TRBD1 (5 bases). The germline V gene encodes CDR1 LNHDA and CDR2 SQIVND (reference sequence). Between the trimmed V and J ends, which lost 5 bases and 7 bases, there was a span of 15 bases. This CDR3 is 15 amino acids long.

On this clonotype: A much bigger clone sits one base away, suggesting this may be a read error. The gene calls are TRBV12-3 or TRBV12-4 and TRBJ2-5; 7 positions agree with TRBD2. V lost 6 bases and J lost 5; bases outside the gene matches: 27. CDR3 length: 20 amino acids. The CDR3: CASSPGGLAEGSLKRETQYF. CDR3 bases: TGTGCCAGCAGCCCAGGAGGTCTAGCGGAGGGTTCCCTTAAGCGTGAGACCCAGTACTTC.

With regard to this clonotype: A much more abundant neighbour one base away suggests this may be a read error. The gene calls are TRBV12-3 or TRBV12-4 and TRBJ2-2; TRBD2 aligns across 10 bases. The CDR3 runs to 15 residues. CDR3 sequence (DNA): TGTGCCAGCAGTCCTAGCGGGGGAGGTACCGGGGAGCCGTTTTTT. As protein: CASSPSGGGTGEPFF.

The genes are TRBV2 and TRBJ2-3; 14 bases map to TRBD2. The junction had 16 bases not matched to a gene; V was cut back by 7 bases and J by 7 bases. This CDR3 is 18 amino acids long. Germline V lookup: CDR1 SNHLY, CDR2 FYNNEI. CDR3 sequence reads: CASIAGVGLAGELYTQYF. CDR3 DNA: TGTGCCAGCATTGCGGGGGTGGGACTAGCGGGGGAACTTTATACGCAGTATTTT.

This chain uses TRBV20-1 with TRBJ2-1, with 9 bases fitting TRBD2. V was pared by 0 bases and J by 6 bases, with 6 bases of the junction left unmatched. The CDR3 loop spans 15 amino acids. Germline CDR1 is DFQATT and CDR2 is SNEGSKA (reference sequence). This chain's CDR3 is CSARDQGTSSNEQFF. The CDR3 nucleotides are TGCAGTGCTAGAGATCAGGGGACTAGCTCCAATGAGCAGTTCTTC.

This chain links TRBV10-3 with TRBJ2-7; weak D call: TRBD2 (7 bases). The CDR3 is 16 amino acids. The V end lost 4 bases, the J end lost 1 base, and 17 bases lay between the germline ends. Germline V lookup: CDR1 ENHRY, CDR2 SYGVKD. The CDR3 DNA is TGTGCCATCAGTGTAGACGGGGGGCCCCTATCCTACGAGCAGTACTTC. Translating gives CAISVDGGPLSYEQYF.

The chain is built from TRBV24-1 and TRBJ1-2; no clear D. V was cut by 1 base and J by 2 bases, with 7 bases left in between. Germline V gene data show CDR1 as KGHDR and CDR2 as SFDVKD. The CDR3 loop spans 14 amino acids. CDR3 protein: CATSDFARNYGYTF. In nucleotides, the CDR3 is TGTGCCACCAGTGATTTCGCCAGGAACTATGGCTACACCTTC.

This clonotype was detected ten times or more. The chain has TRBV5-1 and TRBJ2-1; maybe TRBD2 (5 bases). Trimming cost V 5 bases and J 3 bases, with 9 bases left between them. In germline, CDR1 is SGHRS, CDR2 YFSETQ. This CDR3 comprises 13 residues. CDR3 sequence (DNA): TGCGCCAGCAGAGGACTGATCTACAATGAGCAGTTCTTC. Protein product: CASRGLIYNEQFF.

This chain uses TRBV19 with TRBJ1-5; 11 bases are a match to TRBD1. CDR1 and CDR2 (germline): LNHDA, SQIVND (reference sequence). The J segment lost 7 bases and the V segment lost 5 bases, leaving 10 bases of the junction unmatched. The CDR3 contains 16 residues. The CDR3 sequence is CASSPGTGGLGQPQHF. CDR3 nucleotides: TGTGCCAGTAGTCCGGGGACAGGGGGTCTAGGGCAGCCCCAGCATTTT.

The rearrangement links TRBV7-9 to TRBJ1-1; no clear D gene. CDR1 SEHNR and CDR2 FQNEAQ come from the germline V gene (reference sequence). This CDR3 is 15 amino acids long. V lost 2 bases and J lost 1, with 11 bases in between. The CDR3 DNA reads TGTGCCAGCAGCTTACGGGGAGGTGGGAACACTGAAGCTTTCTTT. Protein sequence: CASSLRGGGNTEAFF.

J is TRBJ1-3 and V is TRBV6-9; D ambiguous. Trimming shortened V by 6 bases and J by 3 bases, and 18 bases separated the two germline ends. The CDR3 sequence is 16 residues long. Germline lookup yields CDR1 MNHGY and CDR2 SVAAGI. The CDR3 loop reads CASSQRSGVNGNTIYF. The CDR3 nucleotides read TGTGCCAGCAGCCAAAGGTCCGGGGTAAATGGAAACACCATATATTTT.

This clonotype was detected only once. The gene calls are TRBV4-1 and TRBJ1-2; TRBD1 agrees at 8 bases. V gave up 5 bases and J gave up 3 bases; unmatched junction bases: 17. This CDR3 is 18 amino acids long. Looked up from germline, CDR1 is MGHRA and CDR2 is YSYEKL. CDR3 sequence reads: CASSFLIRDRRTDYGYTF. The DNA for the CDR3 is TGCGCCAGCAGCTTCTTAATCCGGGACAGGAGAACTGACTATGGCTACACCTTC.

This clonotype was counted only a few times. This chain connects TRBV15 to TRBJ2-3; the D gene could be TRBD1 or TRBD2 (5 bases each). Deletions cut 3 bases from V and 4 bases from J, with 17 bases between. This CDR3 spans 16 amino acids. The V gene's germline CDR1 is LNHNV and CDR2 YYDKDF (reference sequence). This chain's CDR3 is CATSSHLGAGPDTQYF. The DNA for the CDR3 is TGTGCCACCAGCAGTCACCTCGGGGCCGGACCAGATACGCAGTATTTT.

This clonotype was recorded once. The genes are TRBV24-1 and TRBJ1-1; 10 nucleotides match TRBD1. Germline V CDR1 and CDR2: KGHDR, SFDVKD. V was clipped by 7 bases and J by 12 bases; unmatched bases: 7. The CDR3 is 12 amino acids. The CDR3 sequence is CATSPGQGGTFF. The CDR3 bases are TGTGCCACCAGCCCCGGACAGGGGGGAACTTTCTTT.

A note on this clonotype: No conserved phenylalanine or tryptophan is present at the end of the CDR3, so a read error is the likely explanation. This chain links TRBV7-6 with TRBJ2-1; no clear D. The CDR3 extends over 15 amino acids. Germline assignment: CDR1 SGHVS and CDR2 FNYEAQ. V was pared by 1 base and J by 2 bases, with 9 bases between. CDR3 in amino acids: CASSLGSAAYNEQFL. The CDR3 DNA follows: TGTGCCAGCAGCTTAGGCAGCGCAGCCTACAATGAGCAGTTCCTC.

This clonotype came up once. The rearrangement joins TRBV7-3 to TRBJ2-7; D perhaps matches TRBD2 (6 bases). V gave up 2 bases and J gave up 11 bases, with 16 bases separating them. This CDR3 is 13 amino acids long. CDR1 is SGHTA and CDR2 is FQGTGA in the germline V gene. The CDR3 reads CASSLGGNTGEYF. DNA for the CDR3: TGTGCCAGCAGCTTAGGCGGGAACACCGGGGAGTACTTC.

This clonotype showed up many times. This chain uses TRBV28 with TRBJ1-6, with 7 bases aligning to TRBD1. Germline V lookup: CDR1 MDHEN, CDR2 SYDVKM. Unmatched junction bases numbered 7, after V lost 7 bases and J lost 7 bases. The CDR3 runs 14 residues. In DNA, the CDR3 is TGTGCCAGCACCTTACAGGGGCGGAATTCACCCCTCCACTTT. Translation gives CASTLQGRNSPLHF.

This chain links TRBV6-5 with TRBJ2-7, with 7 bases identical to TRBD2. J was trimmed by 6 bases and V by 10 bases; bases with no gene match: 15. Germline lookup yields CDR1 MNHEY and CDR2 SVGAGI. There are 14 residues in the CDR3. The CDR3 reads CATQPGGSLFEQYF. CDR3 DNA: TGTGCCACCCAACCTGGCGGGAGTTTGTTCGAGCAGTACTTC.

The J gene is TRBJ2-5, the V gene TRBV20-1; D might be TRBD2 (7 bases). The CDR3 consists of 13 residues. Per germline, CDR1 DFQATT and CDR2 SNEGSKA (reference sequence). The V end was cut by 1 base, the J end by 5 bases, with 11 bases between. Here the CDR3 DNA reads TGCAGTGCTAGAGCGGGGGGCGGGGAGACCCAGTACTTC. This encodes CSARAGGGETQYF.

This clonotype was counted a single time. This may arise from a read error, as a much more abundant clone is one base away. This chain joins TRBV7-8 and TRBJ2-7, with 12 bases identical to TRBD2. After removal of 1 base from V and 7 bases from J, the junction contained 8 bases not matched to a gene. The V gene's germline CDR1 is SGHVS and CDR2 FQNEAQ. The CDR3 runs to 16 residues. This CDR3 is CASSLDLAGGRNEQYF. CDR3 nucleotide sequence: TGTGCCAGCAGCTTAGACCTAGCGGGGGGGCGCAATGAGCAGTACTTC.

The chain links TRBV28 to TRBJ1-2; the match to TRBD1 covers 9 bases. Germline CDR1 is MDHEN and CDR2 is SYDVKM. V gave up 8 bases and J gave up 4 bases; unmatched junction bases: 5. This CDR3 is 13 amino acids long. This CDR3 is CASSIQGAYGYTF. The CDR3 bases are TGTGCCAGCTCTATACAGGGGGCCTATGGCTACACCTTC.

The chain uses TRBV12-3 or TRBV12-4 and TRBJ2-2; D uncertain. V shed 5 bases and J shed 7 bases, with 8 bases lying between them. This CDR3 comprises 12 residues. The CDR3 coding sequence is TGTGCCAGCAGTCCCAGTTTCGGGGAGCTGTTTTTT. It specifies CASSPSFGELFF.

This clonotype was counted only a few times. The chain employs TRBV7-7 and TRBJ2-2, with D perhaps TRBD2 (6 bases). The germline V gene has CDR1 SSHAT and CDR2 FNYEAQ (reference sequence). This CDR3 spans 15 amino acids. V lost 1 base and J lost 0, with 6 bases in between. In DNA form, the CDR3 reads TGTGCCAGCAGCTTAGGCGGGGCGAACACCGGGGAGCTGTTTTTT. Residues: CASSLGGANTGELFF.

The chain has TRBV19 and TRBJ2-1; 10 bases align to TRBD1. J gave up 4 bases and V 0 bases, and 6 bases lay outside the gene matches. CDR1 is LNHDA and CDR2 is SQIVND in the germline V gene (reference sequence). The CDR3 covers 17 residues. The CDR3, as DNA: TGTGCCAGTAGTATAGAATGGACAGGGGGTAGGTACAATGAGCAGTTCTTC. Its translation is CASSIEWTGGRYNEQFF.

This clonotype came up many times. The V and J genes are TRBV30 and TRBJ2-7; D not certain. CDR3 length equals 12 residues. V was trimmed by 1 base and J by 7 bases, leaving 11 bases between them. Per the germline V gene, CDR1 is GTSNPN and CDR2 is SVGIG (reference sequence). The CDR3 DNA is TGTGCCTGGAGTGCGGCAGTGAGAGAGCAGTACTTC. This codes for CAWSAAVREQYF. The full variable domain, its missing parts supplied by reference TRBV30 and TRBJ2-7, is SQTIHQWPATLVQPVGSPLSLECTVEGTSNPNLYWYRQAAGRGLQLLFYSVGIGQISSEVPQNLSASRPQDRQFILSSKKLLLSDSGFYLCAWSAAVREQYFGPGTRLTVT.

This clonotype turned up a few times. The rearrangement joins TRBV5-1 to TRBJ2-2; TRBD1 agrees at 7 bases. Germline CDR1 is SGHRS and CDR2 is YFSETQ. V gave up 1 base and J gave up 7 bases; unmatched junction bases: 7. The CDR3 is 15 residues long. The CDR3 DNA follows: TGCGCCAGCAGCTTGAGGACAGGTACAGACGGGGAGCTGTTTTTT. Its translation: CASSLRTGTDGELFF.

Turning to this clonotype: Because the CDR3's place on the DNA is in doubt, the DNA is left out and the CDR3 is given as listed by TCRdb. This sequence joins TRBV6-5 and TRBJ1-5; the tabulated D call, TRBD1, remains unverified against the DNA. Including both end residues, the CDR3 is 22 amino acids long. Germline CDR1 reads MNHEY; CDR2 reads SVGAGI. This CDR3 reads CASSYDRTTNEKLFFGSGTQHF.

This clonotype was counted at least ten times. The CDR3 coding sequence is TGTGCCAGCAGTGAAAGTATCTCTGGGGCCAACGTCCTGACTTTC. Translation gives CASSESISGANVLTF. V usage is TRBV2 and J usage is TRBJ2-6; unclear D gene. The CDR3 is 15 residues long. Germline loops: CDR1 SNHLY, CDR2 FYNNEI. V was clipped by 2 bases and J by 0 bases, with 5 bases between them.